This TCR beta chain was sequenced during a study of memory CD4+ T cells and cytomegalovirus serostatus. The study, taken as a whole, reports: Each of 55 to 80 CMV-associated TCRbeta sequences occurred in one to five individuals.

With regard to this clone: Its antigen remains unknown.

Repertoires were generated with immunoSEQ multiplex PCR, while TCRdb's copy carries only in-frame clones and drops some. The table lists about 57,000 clones, 65% to 80% of them singletons. The sort gate was single viable CD3+CD4+CD8-CD45RO+ cells for memory CD4+ T cells. Serostatus was set by detecting CMV pp150, pp28, p38, p52 IgG. Sequencing input: memory CD4+ T cells from blood. This receptor was taken from an adult in good health and CMV-seronegative.

In nucleotides, the CDR3 is TGTGCCAGTTCCGGGTACATGAACACTGAAGCTTTCTTT. Amino acid sequence: CASSGYMNTEAFF. The V and J genes are TRBV19 and TRBJ1-1; D remains ambiguous. Looked up from germline, CDR1 is LNHDA and CDR2 is SQIVND (reference sequence). The CDR3 totals 13 residues. V was shortened by 8 bases and J by 0 bases, with 10 bases between the two germline ends.